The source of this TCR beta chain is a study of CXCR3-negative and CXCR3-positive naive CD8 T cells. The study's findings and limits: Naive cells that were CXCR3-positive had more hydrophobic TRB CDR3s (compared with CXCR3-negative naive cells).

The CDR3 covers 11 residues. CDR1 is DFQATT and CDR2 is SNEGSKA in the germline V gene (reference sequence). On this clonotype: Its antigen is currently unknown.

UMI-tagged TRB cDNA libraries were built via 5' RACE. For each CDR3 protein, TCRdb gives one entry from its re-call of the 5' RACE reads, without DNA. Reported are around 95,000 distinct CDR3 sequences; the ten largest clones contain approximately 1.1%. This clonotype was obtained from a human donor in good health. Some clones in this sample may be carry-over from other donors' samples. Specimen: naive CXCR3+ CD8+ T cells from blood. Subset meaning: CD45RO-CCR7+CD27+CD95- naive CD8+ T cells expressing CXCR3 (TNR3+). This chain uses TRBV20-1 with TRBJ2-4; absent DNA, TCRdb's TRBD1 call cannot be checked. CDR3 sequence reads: CSAREAGEQYF.